One sample yielded the 8 T cell receptor beta chains listed below, sequenced in a study of response to subunit inactivated influenza vaccine. TCRdb reprocessed the RT-PCR reads via MiXCR and lists one record per CDR3 protein. The repertoire holds some 850,000 distinct CDR3 sequences, with about 18% as singletons. The source was PBMCs from blood, collected about 5 days after vaccination. The receptor source for this set is a man aged 50-59 years who received an inactivated influenza vaccine.

This clonotype was recorded a few times. This chain joins TRBV11-2 and TRBJ2-7; possibly TRBD1 for D (5 bases). This CDR3 region has 14 residues. With 5 bases removed from V and 2 bases from J, the gap between germline ends came to 13 bases. Germline lookup yields CDR1 SGHAT and CDR2 FQNNGV. CDR3 coding DNA: TGTGCCAGCAGCGTCGGACACGCCACCTACGAGCAGTACTTC. It is translated as CASSVGHATYEQYF.

This clonotype was counted between two and nine times. The J gene is TRBJ2-7, the V gene TRBV20-1, with a possible D match to TRBD1 (6 bases). This CDR3 has 15 amino acids. Germline-derived CDR1 and CDR2 are DFQATT and SNEGSKA (reference sequence). Trimming removed 4 bases from V and 0 bases from J, with 16 bases in between. As DNA, the CDR3 is TGCAGTGCTAAGGATCCCAGGGGCAGCTCCTACGAGCAGTACTTC. This sequence encodes CSAKDPRGSSYEQYF.

The J gene is TRBJ2-3, the V gene TRBV3-1, with D maybe TRBD2 (6 bases). V was pared by 0 bases and J by 2 bases, with 12 bases between. In germline, CDR1 is LGHDT, CDR2 YNNKEL (reference sequence). This CDR3 has 16 amino acids. This CDR3 reads CASSQEGLLYTDTQYF. Written as DNA, the CDR3 is TGTGCCAGCAGCCAAGAAGGACTACTATACACAGATACGCAGTATTTT.

The chain uses TRBV5-1 and TRBJ2-3, with 13 bases matching TRBD2. J was trimmed by 1 base and V by 2 bases; bases with no gene match: 10. Germline-derived CDR1 and CDR2 are SGHRS and YFSETQ. The CDR3 covers 19 residues. The CDR3 nucleotides read TGCGCCAGCAGCTTTTTGACTAGCGGGAGGAGAGACGGCACAGATACGCAGTATTTT. This sequence encodes CASSFLTSGRRDGTDTQYF.

The chain employs TRBV20-1 and TRBJ1-1; D remains ambiguous. The length of the CDR3 is 12 residues. The germline V and J ends were trimmed by 0 bases and 9 bases, with 11 bases remaining between them. Germline CDR1 DFQATT, CDR2 SNEGSKA (reference sequence). CDR3 DNA: TGCAGTGCTAGAGATTCGGGGAGCCAAGCTTTCTTT. This sequence encodes CSARDSGSQAFF.

DNA of the CDR3: TGTGCCAGCAGTTACTCTGATTCCGCCGCGGGGTTGCCTACGAATGAGCAGTTCTTC. It specifies CASSYSDSAAGLPTNEQFF. The rearrangement links TRBV6-5 to TRBJ2-1, with D possibly TRBD2 on 6 matching bases. CDR1 MNHEY and CDR2 SVGAGI come from the germline V gene. The V gene lost 0 bases and the J gene lost 7 bases, with 25 bases spanning the gap. The CDR3 covers 19 residues.

The rearrangement joins TRBV7-9 to TRBJ2-4, with 9 positions matching TRBD2. Germline CDR1 and CDR2: SEHNR and FQNEAQ (reference sequence). The CDR3 runs to 13 residues. V lost 5 bases and J lost 5; bases outside the gene matches: 1. The chain's CDR3 is CASSRLAENIQYF. As DNA, the CDR3 is TGTGCCAGCAGCCGACTAGCGGAAAACATTCAGTACTTC.

This clonotype turned up a few times. The chain couples TRBV6-4 to TRBJ2-2; 9 bases are shared with TRBD1. Germline V CDR1 and CDR2: MRHNA, SNTAGT. The CDR3 runs 17 residues. With V trimmed by 6 bases and J by 5 bases, 13 bases remained unmatched. CDR3 sequence (DNA): TGTGCCAGCAGAAGTAGTCCGGGACAGGGCTCGACCGGGGAGCTGTTTTTT. The encoded protein is CASRSSPGQGSTGELFF.